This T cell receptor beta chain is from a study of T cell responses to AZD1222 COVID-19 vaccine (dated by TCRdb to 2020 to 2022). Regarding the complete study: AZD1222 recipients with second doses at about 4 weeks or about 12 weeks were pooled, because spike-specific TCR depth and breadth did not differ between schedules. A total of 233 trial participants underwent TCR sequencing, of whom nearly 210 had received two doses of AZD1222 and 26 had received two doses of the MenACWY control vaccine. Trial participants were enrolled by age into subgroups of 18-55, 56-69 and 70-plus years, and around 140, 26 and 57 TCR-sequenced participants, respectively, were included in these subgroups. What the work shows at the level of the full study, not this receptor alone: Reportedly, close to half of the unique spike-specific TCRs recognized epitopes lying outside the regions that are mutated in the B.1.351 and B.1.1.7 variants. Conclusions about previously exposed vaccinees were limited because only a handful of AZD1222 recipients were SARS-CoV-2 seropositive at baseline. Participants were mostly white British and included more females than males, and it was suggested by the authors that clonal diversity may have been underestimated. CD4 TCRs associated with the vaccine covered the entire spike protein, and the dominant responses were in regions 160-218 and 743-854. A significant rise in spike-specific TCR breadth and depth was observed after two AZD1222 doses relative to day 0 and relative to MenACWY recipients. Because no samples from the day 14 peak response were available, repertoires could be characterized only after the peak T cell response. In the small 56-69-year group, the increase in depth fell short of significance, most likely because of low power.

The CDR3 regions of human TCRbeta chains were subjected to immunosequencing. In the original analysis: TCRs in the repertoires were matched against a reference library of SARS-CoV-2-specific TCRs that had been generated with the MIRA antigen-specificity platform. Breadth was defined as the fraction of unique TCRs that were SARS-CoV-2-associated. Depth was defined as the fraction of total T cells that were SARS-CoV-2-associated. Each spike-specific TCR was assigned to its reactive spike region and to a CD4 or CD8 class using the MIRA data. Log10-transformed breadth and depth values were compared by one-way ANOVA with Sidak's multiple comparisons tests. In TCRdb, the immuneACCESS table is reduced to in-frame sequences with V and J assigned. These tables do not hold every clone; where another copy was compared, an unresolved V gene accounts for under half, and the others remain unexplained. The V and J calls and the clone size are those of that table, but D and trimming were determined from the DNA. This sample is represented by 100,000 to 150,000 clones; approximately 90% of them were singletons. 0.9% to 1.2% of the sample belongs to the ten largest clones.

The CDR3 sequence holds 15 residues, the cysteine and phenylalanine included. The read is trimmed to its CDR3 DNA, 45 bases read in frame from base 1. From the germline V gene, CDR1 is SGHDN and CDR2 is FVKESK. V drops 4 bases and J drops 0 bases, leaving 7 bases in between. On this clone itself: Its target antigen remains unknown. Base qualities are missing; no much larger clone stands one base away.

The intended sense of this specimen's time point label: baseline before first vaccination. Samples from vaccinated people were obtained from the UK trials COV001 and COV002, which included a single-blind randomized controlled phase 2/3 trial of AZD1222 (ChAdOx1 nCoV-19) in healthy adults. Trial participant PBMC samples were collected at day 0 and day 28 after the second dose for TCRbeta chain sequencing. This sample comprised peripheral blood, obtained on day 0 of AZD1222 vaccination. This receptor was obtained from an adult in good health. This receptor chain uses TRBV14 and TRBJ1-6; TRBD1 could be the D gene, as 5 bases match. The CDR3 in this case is CASSLDSSYNSPLHF. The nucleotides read TGTGCCAGCAGCCTCGACAGCTCCTATAATTCACCCCTCCACTTT.